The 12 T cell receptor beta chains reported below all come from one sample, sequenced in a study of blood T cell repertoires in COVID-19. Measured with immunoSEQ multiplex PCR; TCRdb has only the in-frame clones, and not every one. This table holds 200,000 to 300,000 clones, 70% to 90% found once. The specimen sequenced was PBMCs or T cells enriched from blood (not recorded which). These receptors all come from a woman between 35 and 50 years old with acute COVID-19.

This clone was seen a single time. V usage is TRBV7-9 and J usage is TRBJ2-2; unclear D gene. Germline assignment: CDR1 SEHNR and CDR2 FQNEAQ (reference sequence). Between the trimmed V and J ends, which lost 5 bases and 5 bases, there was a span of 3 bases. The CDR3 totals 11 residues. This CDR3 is CASSQTGELFF. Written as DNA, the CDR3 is TGTGCCAGCAGCCAAACCGGGGAGCTGTTTTTT.

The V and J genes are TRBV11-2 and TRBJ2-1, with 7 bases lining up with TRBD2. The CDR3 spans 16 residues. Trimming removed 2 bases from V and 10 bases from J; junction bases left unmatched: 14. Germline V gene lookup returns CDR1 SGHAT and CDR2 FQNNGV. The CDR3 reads CASSLSAGGRRHEQFF. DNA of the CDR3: TGTGCCAGCAGCTTATCCGCTGGCGGGAGAAGGCACGAGCAGTTCTTC. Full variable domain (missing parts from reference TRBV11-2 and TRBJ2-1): EAGVAQSPRYKIIEKRQSVAFWCNPISGHATLYWYQQILGQGPKLLIQFQNNGVVDDSQLPKDRFSAERLKGVDSTLKIQPAKLEDSAVYLCASSLSAGGRRHEQFFGPGTRLTVL.

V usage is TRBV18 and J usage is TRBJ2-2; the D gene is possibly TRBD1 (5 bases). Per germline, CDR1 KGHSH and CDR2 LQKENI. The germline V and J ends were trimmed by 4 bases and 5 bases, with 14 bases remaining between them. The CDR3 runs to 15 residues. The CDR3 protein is CASSQSRQGTGELFF. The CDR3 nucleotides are TGTGCCAGCTCACAGAGTCGGCAGGGAACCGGGGAGCTGTTTTTT.

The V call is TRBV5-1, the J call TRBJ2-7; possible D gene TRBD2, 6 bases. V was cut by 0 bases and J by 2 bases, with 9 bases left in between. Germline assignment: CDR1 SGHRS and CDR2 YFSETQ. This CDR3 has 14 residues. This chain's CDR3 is CASSLGAGTYEQYF. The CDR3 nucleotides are TGCGCCAGCAGCTTGGGGGCGGGGACCTACGAGCAGTACTTC. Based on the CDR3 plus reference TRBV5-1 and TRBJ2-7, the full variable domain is KAGVTQTPRYLIKTRGQQVTLSCSPISGHRSVSWYQQTPGQGLQFLFEYFSETQRNKGNFPGRFSGRQFSNSRSEMNVSTLELGDSALYLCASSLGAGTYEQYFGPGTRLTVT.

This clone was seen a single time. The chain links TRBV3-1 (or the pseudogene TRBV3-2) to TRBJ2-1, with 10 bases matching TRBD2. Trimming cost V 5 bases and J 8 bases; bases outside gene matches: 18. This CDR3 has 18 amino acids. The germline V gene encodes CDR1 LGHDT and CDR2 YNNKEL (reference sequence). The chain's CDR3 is CASSSPGTSAPKVDEQFF. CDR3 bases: TGTGCCAGCAGCAGTCCCGGGACTAGCGCCCCGAAAGTCGATGAGCAGTTCTTC.

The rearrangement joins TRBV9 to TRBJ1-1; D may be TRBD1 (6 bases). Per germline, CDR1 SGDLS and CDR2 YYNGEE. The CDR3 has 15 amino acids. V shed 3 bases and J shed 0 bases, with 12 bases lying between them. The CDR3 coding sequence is TGTGCCAGCAGCGCCCAGACAGGACTGAACACTGAAGCTTTCTTT. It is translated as CASSAQTGLNTEAFF.

CDR3: CASKDGGNEKLFF. The CDR3 DNA sequence: TGTGCCAGCAAGGACGGCGGGAACGAAAAACTGTTTTTT. V and J are TRBV2 and TRBJ1-4; D is ambiguous. V lost 7 bases, J lost 8 bases, and 14 bases lay in between. The CDR3 runs 13 residues. The germline V gene has CDR1 SNHLY and CDR2 FYNNEI. Full variable domain (remainder filled in from reference TRBV2 and TRBJ1-4): EPEVTQTPSHQVTQMGQEVILRCVPISNHLYFYWYRQILGQKVEFLVSFYNNEISEKSEIFDDQFSVERPDGSNFTLKIRSTKLEDSAMYFCASKDGGNEKLFFGSGTQLSVL.

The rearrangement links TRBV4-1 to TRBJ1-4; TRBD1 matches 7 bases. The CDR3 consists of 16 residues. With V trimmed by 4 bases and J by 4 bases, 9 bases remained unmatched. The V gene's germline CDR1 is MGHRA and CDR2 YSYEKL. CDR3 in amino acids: CASSRQTGSNNEKLFF. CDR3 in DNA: TGCGCCAGCAGCCGACAGACAGGGAGTAATAATGAAAAACTGTTTTTT.

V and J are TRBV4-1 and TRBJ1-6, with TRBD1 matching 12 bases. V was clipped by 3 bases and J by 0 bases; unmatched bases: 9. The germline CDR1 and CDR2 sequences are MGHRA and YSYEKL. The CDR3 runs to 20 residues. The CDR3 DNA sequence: TGCGCCAGCAGCCACGCTCCGGGACAGGGGGCCAGCTCCTATAATTCACCCCTCCACTTT. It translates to CASSHAPGQGASSYNSPLHF.

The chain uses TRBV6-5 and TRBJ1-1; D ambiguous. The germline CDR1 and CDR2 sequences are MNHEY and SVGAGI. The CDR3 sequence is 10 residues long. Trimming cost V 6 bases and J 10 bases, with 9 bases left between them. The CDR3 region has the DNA TGTGCCAGCAGGAGGGTGGGAGCTTTCTTT. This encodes CASRRVGAFF.

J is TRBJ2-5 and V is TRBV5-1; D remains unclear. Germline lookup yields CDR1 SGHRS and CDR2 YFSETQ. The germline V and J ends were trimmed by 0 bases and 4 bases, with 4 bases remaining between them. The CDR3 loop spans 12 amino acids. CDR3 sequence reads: CASSLARETQYF. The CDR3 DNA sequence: TGCGCCAGCAGCTTGGCGCGAGAGACCCAGTACTTC.

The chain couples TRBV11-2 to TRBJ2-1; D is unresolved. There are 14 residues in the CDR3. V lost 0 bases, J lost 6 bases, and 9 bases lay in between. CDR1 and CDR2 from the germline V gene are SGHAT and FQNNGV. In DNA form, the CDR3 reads TGTGCCAGCAGCTTAGAGGCACTACGCAATGAGCAGTTCTTC. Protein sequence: CASSLEALRNEQFF.